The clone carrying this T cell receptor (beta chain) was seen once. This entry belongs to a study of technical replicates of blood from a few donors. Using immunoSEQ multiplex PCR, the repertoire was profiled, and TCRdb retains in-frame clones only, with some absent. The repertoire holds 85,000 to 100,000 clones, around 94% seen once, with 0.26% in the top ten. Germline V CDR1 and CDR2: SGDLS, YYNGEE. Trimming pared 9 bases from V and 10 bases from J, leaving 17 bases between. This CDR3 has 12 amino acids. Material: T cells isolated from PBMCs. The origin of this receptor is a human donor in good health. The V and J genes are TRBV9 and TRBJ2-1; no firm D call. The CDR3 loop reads CATEPHSREQFF. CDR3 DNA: TGTGCCACCGAGCCCCACAGTCGGGAGCAGTTCTTC.